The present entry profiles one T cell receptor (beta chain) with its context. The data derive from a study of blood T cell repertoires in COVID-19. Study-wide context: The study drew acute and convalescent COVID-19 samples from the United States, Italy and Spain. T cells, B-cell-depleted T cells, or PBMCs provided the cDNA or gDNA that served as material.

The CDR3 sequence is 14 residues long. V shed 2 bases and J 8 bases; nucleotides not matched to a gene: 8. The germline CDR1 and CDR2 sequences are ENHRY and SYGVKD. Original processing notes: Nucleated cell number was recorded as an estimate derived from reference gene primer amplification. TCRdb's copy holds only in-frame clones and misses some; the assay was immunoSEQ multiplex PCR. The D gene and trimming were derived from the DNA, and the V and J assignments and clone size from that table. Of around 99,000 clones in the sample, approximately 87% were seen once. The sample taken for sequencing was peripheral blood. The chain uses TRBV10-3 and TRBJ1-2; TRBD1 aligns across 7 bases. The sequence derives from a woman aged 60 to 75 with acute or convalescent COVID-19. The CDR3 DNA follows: TGTGCCATCAGTGAGCCAGACAGGGCTAGAGGCTACACCTTC. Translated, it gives CAISEPDRARGYTF.